This entry lists 30 T cell receptor beta chains sequenced from one sample in a study of spatial heterogeneity in lung cancer. TCRdb processed the 5' RACE reads anew with MiXCR; each CDR3 protein has one entry. The sample includes thousands of distinct CDR3 sequences, roughly 8% of them seen just once. Time point meaning: sample taken at primary tumor resection. Antigen specificity for these receptors is unknown. Findings of the study overall: For expanded intratumoral alpha and beta TCRs, counts tracked tumor mutation counts.

Material: lung tumor tissue, obtained at surgery. These TCRs come from a male donor with early-stage non-small cell lung cancer.

This clonotype is labeled large. The chain combines TRBV6-6 with TRBJ1-4, with D unclear. CDR1 MNHNY and CDR2 SVGAGI come from the germline V gene (reference sequence). V lost 7 bases and J 1 base, leaving 10 bases between the germline ends. The CDR3 has 14 amino acids. CDR3 residues: CASKPGGTNEKLFF. In nucleotides, the CDR3 is TGTGCCAGCAAGCCCGGAGGAACTAATGAAAAACTGTTTTTT.

By sample fraction, this clonotype is medium-sized (0.01 to 0.1%). This chain connects TRBV28 to TRBJ1-1; TRBD1 is a possible D gene (5 bases). CDR3 size: 14 residues. V lost 8 bases to trimming and J lost 1 base, with 14 bases between them. Looked up from germline, CDR1 is MDHEN and CDR2 is SYDVKM. The CDR3 bases are TGTGCCAGCCGAGTGAGGGGAACGAACACTGAAGCTTTCTTT. Its translation is CASRVRGTNTEAFF.

This clonotype is medium-sized. The chain uses TRBV27 and TRBJ1-2, with D perhaps matching TRBD1 (5 bases). The ends were cut back, 7 bases at V and 4 bases at J, with 10 bases in the middle. The CDR3 runs 12 residues. CDR1 MNHEY and CDR2 SMNVEV come from the germline V gene (reference sequence). CDR3 nucleotides: TGTGCCAGCAAGGGGCAGTCCTATGGCTACACCTTC. It codes for CASKGQSYGYTF.

This clonotype was counted many times. V usage is TRBV20-1 and J usage is TRBJ1-1; 8 bases fit TRBD1. This CDR3 is built from 11 residues. The trim removed 4 bases at V and 10 bases at J, leaving 5 bases unmatched. CDR1 is DFQATT and CDR2 is SNEGSKA in the germline V gene (reference sequence). The CDR3 here is CSATIGQGAFF. DNA for the CDR3: TGCAGTGCTACCATCGGACAGGGAGCTTTCTTT.

Sample share makes this clonotype medium-sized. V gene TRBV20-1 combines with J gene TRBJ2-1, with 14 bases identical to TRBD2. Germline CDR1 and CDR2: DFQATT and SNEGSKA (reference sequence). Trimming at V came to 6 bases and at J to 10 bases, leaving 11 bases not matched to a gene. The CDR3 is 15 amino acids. The CDR3 coding sequence is TGCAGTGCAAATTCCGGGACTAGCGGGAGTAACGAGCAGTTCTTC. Protein: CSANSGTSGSNEQFF.

This clonotype was observed a few times. V and J are TRBV29-1 and TRBJ1-1; no clear D gene. The V end lost 4 bases, the J end lost 1 base, and 13 bases lay between the germline ends. Germline assignment: CDR1 SQVTM and CDR2 ANQGSEA. The CDR3 has 14 residues. CDR3 DNA: TGCAGCGTTGTAACGGCTAATCCGAACACTGAAGCTTTCTTT. As protein: CSVVTANPNTEAFF.

This clonotype qualifies as medium-sized. The chain recombines TRBV27 with TRBJ2-7, with 10 bases lining up with TRBD2. Unmatched junction bases numbered 7, after V lost 6 bases and J lost 2 bases. In germline, CDR1 is MNHEY, CDR2 SMNVEV (reference sequence). The CDR3 covers 15 residues. Written as DNA, the CDR3 is TGTGCCAGCAGCTTAGCGGGAGGTATACCCTACGAGCAGTACTTC. The encoded protein is CASSLAGGIPYEQYF.

The chain is built from TRBV10-3 and TRBJ2-1, with 9 bases aligning to TRBD2. V lost 11 bases and J lost 7; bases outside the gene matches: 15. Germline lookup yields CDR1 ENHRY and CDR2 SYGVKD. The CDR3 has 15 amino acids. CDR3 loop: CALSGTSFPENEQFF. In DNA, the CDR3 is TGTGCCCTCTCCGGGACTAGCTTTCCGGAAAATGAGCAGTTCTTC.

This clonotype has a count of ten or more. This chain connects TRBV7-2 to TRBJ2-2, with D possibly TRBD2 on 5 matching bases. The CDR3 length is 15 residues. V dropped 6 bases and J dropped 3 bases, with 14 bases sitting between them. Germline V gene sequence: CDR1 SGHTA, CDR2 FQGNSA. Here the CDR3 reads CASSPIATDTGELFF. CDR3 sequence (DNA): TGTGCCAGCAGTCCTATAGCGACGGACACCGGGGAGCTGTTTTTT. Full variable domain (outside the CDR3, taken from reference TRBV7-2 and TRBJ2-2): GAGVSQSPSNKVTEKGKDVELRCDPISGHTALYWYRQSLGQGLEFLIYFQGNSAPDKSGLPSDRFSAERTGGSVSTLTIQRTQQEDSAVYLCASSPIATDTGELFFGEGSRLTVL.

The V and J genes are TRBV6-5 and TRBJ2-7; the D is unclear. Trimming took off 0 bases at V and 1 base at J, with 4 bases between the two ends. The CDR3 loop spans 13 amino acids. CDR1 is MNHEY and CDR2 is SVGAGI in the germline V gene. CDR3 sequence: CASSYSSSYEQYF. The CDR3 DNA reads as TGTGCCAGCAGTTACTCCAGTTCCTACGAGCAGTACTTC.

By proportion, this clonotype is medium-sized. The chain combines TRBV20-1 with TRBJ2-7, with D perhaps matching TRBD1 or TRBD2 (5 bases each). Germline lookup yields CDR1 DFQATT and CDR2 SNEGSKA (reference sequence). V was trimmed by 4 bases and J by 0 bases, leaving 13 bases between them. The CDR3 contains 14 residues. CDR3 DNA sequence: TGCAGTGCTACTGCCGGGACGGCCTCCTACGAGCAGTACTTC. It is translated as CSATAGTASYEQYF.

This clonotype is deemed medium-sized. This chain links TRBV11-2 with TRBJ2-7, with D possibly TRBD2 on 5 matching bases. The CDR3 sequence is 13 residues long. The germline V and J ends were trimmed by 4 bases and 3 bases, with 10 bases remaining between them. The germline CDR1 and CDR2 sequences are SGHAT and FQNNGV. CDR3 coding DNA: TGTGCCAGCAGCTCGAGGACTCACTACGAGCAGTACTTC. This encodes CASSSRTHYEQYF.

This clonotype is labeled as medium-sized. V usage is TRBV20-1 and J usage is TRBJ2-2, with 7 bases lining up with TRBD2. The CDR3 length is 14 residues. Germline-derived CDR1 and CDR2 are DFQATT and SNEGSKA (reference sequence). The V gene end was trimmed by 2 bases and the J gene end by 4 bases; junction bases not matched to a gene: 4. DNA for the CDR3: TGCAGTGCTAGAAGGTCTAGCGGCACCGGGGAGCTGTTTTTT. This encodes CSARRSSGTGELFF.

In its sample, this clonotype is medium-sized (0.01 to 0.1%). The chain employs TRBV6-2 or TRBV6-3 and TRBJ2-1, with D possibly being TRBD1 (5 bases). The CDR3 runs 15 residues. With 3 bases removed from V and 4 bases from J, the gap between germline ends came to 13 bases. CDR1 and CDR2 from the germline V gene are MNHEY and SVGEGT. The CDR3 DNA is TGTGCCAGCAGTTATCGGCAGGGCCTATACAATGAGCAGTTCTTC. Translated, it gives CASSYRQGLYNEQFF.

This clonotype was counted ten times or more. V usage is TRBV20-1 and J usage is TRBJ1-1; D gene unclear. Deletions cut 1 base from V and 5 bases from J, with 8 bases between. From germline, CDR1 is DFQATT and CDR2 SNEGSKA (reference sequence). The CDR3 spans 12 residues. Written as DNA, the CDR3 is TGCAGTGCTAGAGTCGGGTCGACTGAAGCTTTCTTT. Residues: CSARVGSTEAFF.

This clonotype occurred many times. J is TRBJ2-1 and V is TRBV15; D not resolved. The CDR3 is made up of 16 amino acids. Germline lookup yields CDR1 LNHNV and CDR2 YYDKDF (reference sequence). Trimming left V 0 bases short and J 1 base short, with 10 bases between. The CDR3 nucleotides read TGTGCCACCAGCAGAGATCTAGGACGGTCCTACAATGAGCAGTTCTTC. Amino acid sequence: CATSRDLGRSYNEQFF.

This clonotype qualifies as medium-sized. The gene calls are TRBV5-1 and TRBJ2-7, with 11 nucleotides matching TRBD1. CDR1 is SGHRS, CDR2 YFSETQ, per germline. This CDR3 is built from 15 residues. The V gene end was trimmed by 4 bases and the J gene end by 4 bases; junction bases not matched to a gene: 7. CDR3 sequence (DNA): TGCGCCAGCAGCCCGGGACAGGGGGTAACTTACGAGCAGTACTTC. Protein product: CASSPGQGVTYEQYF.

The gene calls are TRBV7-2 and TRBJ2-5; 11 positions agree with TRBD2. Germline CDR1 reads SGHTA; CDR2 reads FQGNSA. With V trimmed by 3 bases and J by 3 bases, 0 bases remained unmatched. CDR3 length equals 14 residues. The CDR3 region is CASSLGLAEETQYF. In DNA, the CDR3 is TGTGCCAGCAGCTTGGGACTAGCGGAAGAGACCCAGTACTTC.

This chain connects TRBV27 to TRBJ2-3; TRBD2 agrees at 11 bases. V was pared by 5 bases and J by 2 bases, with 12 bases of the junction left unmatched. CDR3 length: 18 amino acids. Germline CDR1 MNHEY, CDR2 SMNVEV (reference sequence). CDR3 sequence: CASSLLASGGMDTDTQYF. The CDR3 DNA sequence: TGTGCCAGCAGTCTGTTGGCTAGCGGGGGGATGGACACAGATACGCAGTATTTT.

In its sample, this clonotype ranks as medium-sized. This chain connects TRBV11-2 to TRBJ2-4; D not resolved. V dropped 3 bases and J dropped 8 bases, with 8 bases sitting between them. The length of the CDR3 is 12 residues. Germline loops: CDR1 SGHAT, CDR2 FQNNGV. The CDR3 spells CASSLFGDIQYF. For the CDR3, the DNA is TGTGCCAGCAGCTTGTTCGGAGACATTCAGTACTTC.

This clonotype is medium-sized. CDR3 amino acids: CAISGQGTIYNEQFF. The CDR3 coding sequence is TGTGCCATCAGTGGCCAGGGGACCATCTACAATGAGCAGTTCTTC. V gene TRBV10-3 combines with J gene TRBJ2-1; D might be TRBD1 (6 bases). The CDR3 is 15 residues long. Germline V gives CDR1 ENHRY, CDR2 SYGVKD. V lost 4 bases and J 3 bases, leaving 13 bases between the germline ends.

In its sample, this clonotype ranks as medium-sized. The J gene is TRBJ2-7, the V gene TRBV29-1, with 9 bases matching TRBD1. CDR1 is SQVTM and CDR2 is ANQGSEA in the germline V gene. The CDR3 extends over 14 amino acids. V shed 6 bases and J 3 bases; nucleotides not matched to a gene: 9. CDR3: CSVTGTGKGYEQYF. CDR3 DNA: TGCAGCGTCACCGGGACAGGGAAGGGCTACGAGCAGTACTTC.

Many counts were recorded for this clonotype. V is TRBV9 and J is TRBJ2-2; D may be TRBD1 or TRBD2 (5 bases each). The CDR3 spans 16 residues. The germline V gene encodes CDR1 SGDLS and CDR2 YYNGEE. With 3 bases removed from V and 3 bases from J, the gap between germline ends came to 15 bases. CDR3 residues: CASSAPRGSDTGELFF. As DNA, the CDR3 is TGTGCCAGCAGCGCTCCGAGGGGTTCGGACACCGGGGAGCTGTTTTTT.

This clonotype is medium-sized (0.01 to 0.1%) in the sample. The CDR3 loop reads CASSIALQGDTQYF. The DNA for the CDR3 is TGTGCCAGTAGTATAGCCCTACAGGGAGATACGCAGTATTTT. This chain joins TRBV19 and TRBJ2-3; tentative D call: TRBD1 (6 bases). Looked up from germline, CDR1 is LNHDA and CDR2 is SQIVND (reference sequence). This CDR3 has 14 amino acids. V was cut by 1 base and J by 5 bases, with 10 bases left in between.

This clonotype occurred many times. The gene calls are TRBV19 and TRBJ1-5; no clear D. Germline-derived CDR1 and CDR2 are LNHDA and SQIVND (reference sequence). The V end lost 6 bases, the J end lost 5 bases, and 8 bases lay between the germline ends. The CDR3 extends over 12 amino acids. In nucleotides, the CDR3 is TGTGCCAGTAGCTTCCTGGATCAGCCCCAGCATTTT. Translated, it gives CASSFLDQPQHF.

Worth noting for this clonotype: This may be a read error, as it is one base from a much larger clone. CDR3 DNA: TGTGCCAACAGCGGCCACACAGGGCTACCTGAGGAAGCTTTCTTT. Its translation: CANSGHTGLPEEAFF. This rearrangement joins TRBV28 to TRBJ1-1; weak D call: TRBD1 (6 bases). CDR1 is MDHEN and CDR2 is SYDVKM in the germline V gene. This CDR3 contains 15 residues. The ends were cut back, 10 bases at V and 8 bases at J, with 26 bases in the middle. Full variable domain (rest looked up from reference TRBV28 and TRBJ1-1): DVKVTQSSRYLVKRTGEKVFLECVQDMDHENMFWYRQDPGLGLRLIYFSYDVKMKEKGDIPEGYSVSREKKERFSLILESASTNQTSMYLCANSGHTGLPEEAFFGQGTRLTVV.

This clonotype is large. The V gene is TRBV5-1, the J gene TRBJ2-7; 8 positions match TRBD2. The CDR3 runs 16 residues. CDR1 and CDR2 from the germline V gene are SGHRS and YFSETQ. Unmatched junction bases numbered 12, after V lost 4 bases and J lost 3 bases. CDR3 protein: CASSPRGRGDLYEQYF. The CDR3, as DNA: TGCGCCAGCAGCCCCCGAGGGCGGGGGGACCTCTACGAGCAGTACTTC.

This clonotype was counted many times. V gene TRBV7-2 combines with J gene TRBJ1-2, with no clear D. The V end was cut by 5 bases, the J end by 1 base, with 14 bases between. Germline V gene sequence: CDR1 SGHTA, CDR2 FQGNSA. This CDR3 contains 15 residues. The chain's CDR3 is CASSPSVTINYGYTF. The DNA for the CDR3 is TGTGCCAGCAGCCCGAGCGTCACGATTAACTATGGCTACACCTTC.

By sample share, this clonotype is medium-sized. The junction departs from germline at one end; a sequencing error may be responsible. The rearrangement joins TRBV20-1 to TRBJ1-5; TRBD1 is a possible D gene (5 bases). This CDR3 contains 15 residues. Germline loops: CDR1 DFQATT, CDR2 SNEGSKA (reference sequence). For the CDR3, the DNA is TGCAGTGCGAGAGGTGGGGCAGGGAGCAATCAGCCCCAGCATTTT. Its protein product is CSARGGAGSNQPQHF.

In this sample, this clonotype is medium-sized. The V call is TRBV6-5, the J call TRBJ1-4; perhaps TRBD1 as D (5 bases). The CDR3 contains 16 residues. From germline, CDR1 is MNHEY and CDR2 SVGAGI. Trimming pared 6 bases from V and 0 bases from J, leaving 14 bases between. CDR3 bases: TGTGCCAGCAGCATATCATGGGGGGCAACTAATGAAAAACTGTTTTTT. This translates into CASSISWGATNEKLFF.